This TCR beta chain originates from a study of blood T cell repertoires in COVID-19. Study context: Samples came from the United States, Italy and Spain, spanning acute and convalescent COVID-19. PBMCs, B-cell-depleted T cells, or T cells were the source of the cDNA or gDNA that made up the material.

With 3 bases clipped from V and 6 bases from J, the junction kept 12 bases outside the gene matches. The CDR3 contains 16 residues. Looked up from germline, CDR1 is SGHTA and CDR2 is FQGNSA. In the original processing: Using reference gene primer amplification, nucleated cell counts were estimated. The repertoire was sequenced with immunoSEQ multiplex PCR; TCRdb's copy has only in-frame clones and lacks some. The V and J calls and clone size come from that table; D and trimming were worked out from the DNA. In the table there are roughly 280,000 clones, around 90% of which are singletons. The V call is TRBV7-2, the J call TRBJ1-2, with 8 positions matching TRBD1. Sequences were obtained from peripheral blood. This clonotype was obtained from a man between 45 and 60 years old with acute or convalescent COVID-19. The CDR3 region has the DNA TGTGCCAGCAGCTTTGAGGCGACAGGGGCGGTAGATGGCTACACCTTC. Protein product: CASSFEATGAVDGYTF. Full variable domain (remainder filled in from reference TRBV7-2 and TRBJ1-2): GAGVSQSPSNKVTEKGKDVELRCDPISGHTALYWYRQSLGQGLEFLIYFQGNSAPDKSGLPSDRFSAERTGGSVSTLTIQRTQQEDSAVYLCASSFEATGAVDGYTFGSGTRLTVV.